The T cell receptor (beta chain) under discussion was sequenced for a study of T-cell memory formation after mild COVID-19. Study-wide context: TCR clusters showed largely donor specificity. Findings and caveats of the study: Researchers found some responding clones in pre-infection memory, a sign that cross-reactive memory joined.

The CDR3 consists of 15 residues. V was shortened by 6 bases and J by 5 bases, with 19 bases between the two germline ends. Germline loops: CDR1 MNHNS, CDR2 SASEGT. Points on this clonotype: Its specificity is unknown.

The authors produced TCR alpha and TCR beta cDNA libraries with sample barcodes and UMIs by 5'RACE using constant-segment primers. In TCRdb, the 5' RACE reads were re-called with MiXCR into one record per CDR3 protein. The sample yields about 290,000 distinct CDR3 sequences, 15% to 20% seen once. Material: PBMCs or a T cell subset sorted from them (not recorded which). The TCR sequence derives from a man younger than 30 who had mild COVID-19 (a few samples of this study predate the infection). Cell type and time point are not known. The V call is TRBV6-1, the J call TRBJ1-2; the D is unclear. CDR3 sequence: CASRGDTLSYYGYTF. CDR3 nucleotide sequence: TGTGCCAGCAGGGGCGACACGCTATCTTATTATGGCTACACCTTC.